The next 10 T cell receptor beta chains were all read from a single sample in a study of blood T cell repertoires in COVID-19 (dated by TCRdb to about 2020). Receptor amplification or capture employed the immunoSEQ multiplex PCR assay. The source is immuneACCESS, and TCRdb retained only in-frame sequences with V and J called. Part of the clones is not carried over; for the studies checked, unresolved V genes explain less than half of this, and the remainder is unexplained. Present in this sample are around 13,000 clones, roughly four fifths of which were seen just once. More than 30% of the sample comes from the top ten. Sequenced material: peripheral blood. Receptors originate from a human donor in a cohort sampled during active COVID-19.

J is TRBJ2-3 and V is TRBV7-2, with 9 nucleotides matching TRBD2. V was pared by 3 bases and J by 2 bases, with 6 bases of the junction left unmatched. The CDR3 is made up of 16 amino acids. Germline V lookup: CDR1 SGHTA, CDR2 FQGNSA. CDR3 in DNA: TGTGCCAGCAGCTTTCTAGCGGGGAAGGTCACAGATACGCAGTATTTT. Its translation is CASSFLAGKVTDTQYF.

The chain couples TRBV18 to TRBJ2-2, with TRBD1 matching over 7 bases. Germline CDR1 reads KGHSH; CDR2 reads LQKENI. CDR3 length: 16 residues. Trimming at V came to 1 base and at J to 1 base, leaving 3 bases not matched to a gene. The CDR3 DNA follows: TGTGCCAGCTCACCACTTTGGACAGGGAACACCGGGGAGCTGTTTTTT. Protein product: CASSPLWTGNTGELFF.

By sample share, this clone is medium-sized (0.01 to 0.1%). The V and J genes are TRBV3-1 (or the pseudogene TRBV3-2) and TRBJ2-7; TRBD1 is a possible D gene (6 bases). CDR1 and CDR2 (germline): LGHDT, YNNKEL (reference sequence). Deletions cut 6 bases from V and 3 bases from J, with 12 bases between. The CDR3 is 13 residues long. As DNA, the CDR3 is TGTGCCAGCAGTCACAAGGGGGTCTACGAGCAGTACTTC. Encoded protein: CASSHKGVYEQYF.

CDR3 DNA sequence: TGTGCCAGCAGTGCCTCTAGCGGGAGTAGGTACGAGCAGTACTTC. Its protein is CASSASSGSRYEQYF. The chain has TRBV2 and TRBJ2-7; 10 bases are shared with TRBD2. Germline V gene data show CDR1 as SNHLY and CDR2 as FYNNEI. The CDR3 runs 15 residues. V lost 4 bases and J lost 4; bases outside the gene matches: 7.

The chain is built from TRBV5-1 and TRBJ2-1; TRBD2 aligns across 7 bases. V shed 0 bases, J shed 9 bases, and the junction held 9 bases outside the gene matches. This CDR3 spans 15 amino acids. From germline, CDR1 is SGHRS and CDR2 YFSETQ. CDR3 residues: CASSLVGGRTGEQFF. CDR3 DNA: TGCGCCAGCAGCTTGGTTGGCGGGAGAACGGGTGAGCAGTTCTTC.

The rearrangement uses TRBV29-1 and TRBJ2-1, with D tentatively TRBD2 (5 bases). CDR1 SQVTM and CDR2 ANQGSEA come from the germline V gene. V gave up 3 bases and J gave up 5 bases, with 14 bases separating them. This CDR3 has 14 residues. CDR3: CSVDLGLFNNEQFF. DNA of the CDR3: TGCAGCGTTGACCTCGGACTCTTCAACAATGAGCAGTTCTTC.

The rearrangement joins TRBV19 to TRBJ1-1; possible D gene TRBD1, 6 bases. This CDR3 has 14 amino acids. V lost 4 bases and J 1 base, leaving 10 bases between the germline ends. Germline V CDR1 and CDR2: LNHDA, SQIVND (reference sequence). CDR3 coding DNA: TGTGCCAGTAGTACCCAGGGACAGAACACTGAAGCTTTCTTT. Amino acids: CASSTQGQNTEAFF.

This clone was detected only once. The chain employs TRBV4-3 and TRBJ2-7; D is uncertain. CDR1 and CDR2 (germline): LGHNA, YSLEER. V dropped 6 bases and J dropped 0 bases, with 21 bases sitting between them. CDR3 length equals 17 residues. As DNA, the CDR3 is TGCGCCAGCAGTCCACGACTGTCCAGTAGGAGCTCCTACGAGCAGTACTTC. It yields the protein CASSPRLSSRSSYEQYF.

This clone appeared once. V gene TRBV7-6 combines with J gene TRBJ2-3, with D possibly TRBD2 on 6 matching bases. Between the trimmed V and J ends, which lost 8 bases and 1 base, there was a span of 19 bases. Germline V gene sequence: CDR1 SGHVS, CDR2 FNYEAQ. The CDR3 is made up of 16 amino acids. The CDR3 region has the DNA TGTGCCAGCCGTCAAAGGGGCGCGGGGCGCACAGATACGCAGTATTTT. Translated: CASRQRGAGRTDTQYF.

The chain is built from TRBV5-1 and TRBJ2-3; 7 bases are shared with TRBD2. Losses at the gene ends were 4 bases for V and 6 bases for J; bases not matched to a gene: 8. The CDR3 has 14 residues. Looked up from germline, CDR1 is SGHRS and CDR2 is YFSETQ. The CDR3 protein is CASSGGGPTDTQYF. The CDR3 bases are TGCGCCAGCAGCGGGGGAGGGCCAACGGATACGCAGTATTTT.